One and the same sample provided the 30 T cell receptor beta chains below, sequenced in a study of response to subunit inactivated influenza vaccine. TCRdb reprocessed the RT-PCR reads via MiXCR and lists one record per CDR3 protein. The sample lists more than 450,000 distinct CDR3 sequences; roughly 8.2% were seen once. Sample: PBMCs from blood, taken 23 to 25 months after vaccination. All receptors derive from a man aged 45-69 years who received an inactivated influenza vaccine.

The chain uses TRBV7-2 and TRBJ1-3; D not resolved. The germline CDR1 and CDR2 sequences are SGHTA and FQGNSA. The V and J ends lost 6 bases and 2 bases respectively, with 11 bases between them. This CDR3 region has 14 residues. The chain's CDR3 is CASRIPDTGNTIYF. The CDR3 DNA reads as TGTGCCAGCAGGATTCCTGACACTGGAAACACCATATATTTT. The full variable domain, its missing parts supplied by reference TRBV7-2 and TRBJ1-3, is GAGVSQSPSNKVTEKGKDVELRCDPISGHTALYWYRQSLGQGLEFLIYFQGNSAPDKSGLPSDRFSAERTGGSVSTLTIQRTQQEDSAVYLCASRIPDTGNTIYFGEGSWLTVV.

This clonotype was seen at least ten times. The V gene is TRBV7-8, the J gene TRBJ2-7, with 7 bases matching TRBD1. V lost 5 bases and J lost 4; bases outside the gene matches: 5. The germline V gene encodes CDR1 SGHVS and CDR2 FQNEAQ. The CDR3 runs to 13 residues. CDR3 in DNA: TGTGCCAGCAGCCGACAGGGTAAATACGAGCAGTACTTC. Encoded protein: CASSRQGKYEQYF. The full variable domain, rest sourced from reference TRBV7-8 and TRBJ2-7, is GAGVSQSPRYKVAKRGQDVALRCDPISGHVSLFWYQQALGQGPEFLTYFQNEAQLDKSGLPSDRFFAERPEGSVSTLKIQRTQQEDSAVYLCASSRQGKYEQYFGPGTRLTVT.

This sequence joins TRBV7-6 and TRBJ2-6; D not resolved. Germline V gene lookup returns CDR1 SGHVS and CDR2 FNYEAQ. The V end lost 1 base, the J end lost 2 bases, and 9 bases lay between the germline ends. The CDR3 is 16 amino acids. The CDR3 coding sequence is TGTGCCAGCAGCTTAGGTTCTGGAGCTGGGGCCAACGTCCTGACTTTC. This translates into CASSLGSGAGANVLTF.

This clonotype was picked up a small number of times. V is TRBV20-1 and J is TRBJ1-2; TRBD1 matches 10 bases. CDR1 and CDR2 from the germline V gene are DFQATT and SNEGSKA (reference sequence). The J segment lost 6 bases and the V segment lost 1 base, leaving 5 bases of the junction unmatched. The CDR3 contains 14 residues. The CDR3 region is CSARGDRGGNGYTF. The DNA of the CDR3 is TGCAGTGCTAGAGGGGACAGGGGAGGAAATGGCTACACCTTC.

The chain is built from TRBV21-1 and TRBJ2-3. TRBV21-1 is shown as a pseudogene. This CDR3 comprises 17 residues. CDR3 coding DNA: TGTGCCAGCAGCCCGAGAGGTGAAGACCGGAACACAGATACGCAGTATTTT. This gives the protein CASSPRGEDRNTDTQYF.

This clonotype occurred a few times. V and J are TRBV7-2 and TRBJ1-1; tentative D call: TRBD1 (6 bases). The CDR3 is made up of 16 amino acids. CDR1 is SGHTA, CDR2 FQGNSA, per germline. Deletions cut 1 base from V and 0 bases from J, with 12 bases between. The CDR3 protein is CASSLGGTILNTEAFF. For the CDR3, the DNA is TGTGCCAGCAGCTTAGGTGGGACAATTTTGAACACTGAAGCTTTCTTT.

This clonotype was seen a handful of times. The CDR3 is CSARGTSGGRQETQYF. CDR3 coding DNA: TGCAGTGCTAGGGGGACTAGCGGGGGGCGGCAAGAGACCCAGTACTTC. V is TRBV20-1 and J is TRBJ2-5, with 15 bases lining up with TRBD2. V shed 3 bases, J shed 2 bases, and the junction held 4 bases outside the gene matches. CDR3 length: 16 amino acids. Germline CDR1 DFQATT, CDR2 SNEGSKA (reference sequence).

This chain links TRBV2 with TRBJ1-5; D is undetermined. The CDR3 length is 15 residues. The V and J ends lost 2 bases and 9 bases respectively, with 17 bases between them. Germline-derived CDR1 and CDR2 are SNHLY and FYNNEI. The CDR3 DNA is TGTGCCAGCAGTGAACGGGGATTGGGGTTACCGCCCCAGCATTTT. This translates into CASSERGLGLPPQHF.

The sample holds a few counts of this clonotype. The chain joins TRBV6-1 to TRBJ1-5, with D possibly TRBD1 on 5 matching bases. The CDR3 is made up of 15 amino acids. Between the trimmed V and J ends, which lost 6 bases and 2 bases, there was a span of 14 bases. CDR1 and CDR2 (germline): MNHNS, SASEGT. The CDR3 region is CASRQGGTGNQPQHF. The CDR3 DNA follows: TGTGCCAGCAGGCAAGGAGGGACCGGCAATCAGCCCCAGCATTTT.

This clonotype was seen many times. In DNA form, the CDR3 reads TGCGCCAGCAGCTTGGGACAGGGGCGAACGGCTGAAGCTTTCTTT. Protein sequence: CASSLGQGRTAEAFF. The chain couples TRBV5-1 to TRBJ1-1; 8 bases are shared with TRBD1. Trimming removed 0 bases from V and 6 bases from J; junction bases left unmatched: 7. From germline, CDR1 is SGHRS and CDR2 YFSETQ. CDR3 length equals 15 residues.

This clonotype was detected ten times or more. The gene calls are TRBV28 and TRBJ1-2; D is undetermined. V dropped 2 bases and J dropped 4 bases, with 5 bases sitting between them. The CDR3 has 12 amino acids. CDR1 is MDHEN and CDR2 is SYDVKM in the germline V gene. The CDR3 reads CASSLQAYGYTF. CDR3 DNA sequence: TGTGCCAGCAGTTTACAGGCCTATGGCTACACCTTC.

This clonotype appeared many times. The chain joins TRBV7-2 to TRBJ2-7, with D tentatively TRBD2 (6 bases). The ends were cut back, 5 bases at V and 0 bases at J, with 11 bases in the middle. The CDR3 length is 14 residues. Germline CDR1 is SGHTA and CDR2 is FQGNSA. The chain's CDR3 is CASSIMEGSYEQYF. The CDR3 DNA reads TGTGCCAGCAGCATTATGGAGGGCTCCTACGAGCAGTACTTC.

This clonotype showed up just a few times. V and J are TRBV23-1 and TRBJ2-7; 7 bases are a match to TRBD1. TRBV23-1 belongs to the ORF category, with a function that is uncertain. The CDR3 spans 17 residues. The junction had 15 bases not matched to a gene; V was cut back by 2 bases and J by 5 bases. As DNA, the CDR3 is TGCGCCAGCAGTCAAGGGACAGCTCAAGCCCGGGGAAACGAGCAGTACTTC. Residues: CASSQGTAQARGNEQYF.

At least ten counts were recorded for this clonotype. J is TRBJ1-1 and V is TRBV5-1; D not certain. CDR1 SGHRS and CDR2 YFSETQ come from the germline V gene. Trimming removed 4 bases at V and 3 bases at J, with 10 bases between. The CDR3 has 13 amino acids. CDR3: CASSGRWDTEAFF. The DNA of the CDR3 is TGCGCCAGCAGCGGGCGCTGGGACACTGAAGCTTTCTTT.

In this sample, this clonotype turned up many times. This sequence joins TRBV5-6 and TRBJ2-1; 11 nucleotides match TRBD2. J was trimmed by 3 bases and V by 0 bases; bases with no gene match: 11. Germline V gives CDR1 SGHDT, CDR2 YYEEEE. The CDR3 spans 19 residues. DNA of the CDR3: TGTGCCAGCAGCTTGGGGGCTAGCGGGGGGATCTCCGGCTACAATGAGCAGTTCTTC. Residues: CASSLGASGGISGYNEQFF.

This clonotype was seen a few times. CDR3 bases: TGTGCCAGCTCACCACTAGCGGATTTGTACGAGCAGTACTTC. Translated, it gives CASSPLADLYEQYF. This rearrangement joins TRBV18 to TRBJ2-7; TRBD2 might be the D (6 bases). Germline assignment: CDR1 KGHSH and CDR2 LQKENI. V was shortened by 1 base and J by 4 bases, with 11 bases between the two germline ends. The CDR3 sequence is 14 residues long.

This clonotype was recorded many times. The chain joins TRBV3-1 to TRBJ1-1; no reliable D call. Per germline, CDR1 LGHDT and CDR2 YNNKEL (reference sequence). Trimming took 1 base from V and 4 from J, leaving 4 bases between them. The CDR3 is 12 amino acids. CDR3 residues: CASSQVGTEAFF. DNA of the CDR3: TGTGCCAGCAGCCAAGTTGGCACTGAAGCTTTCTTT.

This clonotype was seen a handful of times. The gene calls are TRBV3-1 and TRBJ1-5, with TRBD1 as a possible D gene (6 bases). CDR1 is LGHDT, CDR2 YNNKEL, per germline (reference sequence). The length of the CDR3 is 15 residues. V was shortened by 1 base and J by 6 bases, with 13 bases between the two germline ends. Here the CDR3 DNA reads TGTGCCAGCAGCCAAGCTAGCAGGGGTGGTCAGCCCCAGCATTTT. It translates to CASSQASRGGQPQHF.

This clonotype was counted a few times. This chain connects TRBV15 to TRBJ1-1, with D perhaps TRBD1 (5 bases). CDR1 is LNHNV and CDR2 is YYDKDF in the germline V gene (reference sequence). The ends were cut back, 6 bases at V and 4 bases at J, with 18 bases in the middle. The CDR3 spans 15 residues. The CDR3 here is CATSQGGSGITEAFF. The DNA of the CDR3 is TGTGCCACCAGTCAGGGTGGTTCGGGAATCACTGAAGCTTTCTTT.

This clonotype came up many times. The chain joins TRBV7-9 to TRBJ1-2; D perhaps matches TRBD1 (5 bases). This CDR3 spans 13 amino acids. Looked up from germline, CDR1 is SEHNR and CDR2 is FQNEAQ (reference sequence). V shed 3 bases and J shed 6 bases, with 11 bases lying between them. The CDR3 spells CASSFNQGHGYTF. CDR3 in DNA: TGTGCCAGCAGCTTCAACCAGGGTCATGGCTACACCTTC.

The chain is built from TRBV5-8 and TRBJ1-2, with D possibly TRBD1 on 5 matching bases. V dropped 4 bases and J dropped 4 bases, with 14 bases sitting between them. The CDR3 contains 14 residues. Germline V lookup: CDR1 SGHTS, CDR2 YDEGEE. CDR3 in amino acids: CASSPGTLIYGYTF. The CDR3 coding sequence is TGTGCCAGCAGCCCCGGGACTCTTATCTATGGCTACACCTTC.

The gene calls are TRBV5-6 and TRBJ2-5; maybe TRBD1 (6 bases). V lost 4 bases to trimming and J lost 2 bases, with 12 bases between them. The germline gives CDR1 SGHDT, CDR2 YYEEEE. The CDR3 has 14 residues. CDR3: CASSMTGQQETQYF. The CDR3 DNA reads TGTGCCAGCAGCATGACAGGACAACAAGAGACCCAGTACTTC.

This clonotype was picked up many times. The chain joins TRBV7-2 to TRBJ2-5; D not resolved. Germline values: CDR1 SGHTA, CDR2 FQGNSA. CDR3 length: 13 residues. The V gene lost 1 base and the J gene lost 5 bases, with 8 bases spanning the gap. In DNA form, the CDR3 reads TGTGCCAGCAGCTTAGAGTTAGGGGAGACCCAGTACTTC. This translates into CASSLELGETQYF.

This clonotype was observed at least ten times. This chain connects TRBV7-9 to TRBJ1-5; 10 bases align to TRBD1. The CDR3 extends over 16 amino acids. The germline V gene has CDR1 SEHNR and CDR2 FQNEAQ (reference sequence). Trimming cost V 5 bases and J 5 bases; bases outside gene matches: 9. CDR3 bases: TGTGCCAGCAGCCCAAGGACAGGGGGGTACGATCAGCCCCAGCATTTT. Its translation is CASSPRTGGYDQPQHF. The variable domain in full, with the rest retrieved from reference TRBV7-9 and TRBJ1-5, is DTGVSQNPRHKITKRGQNVTFRCDPISEHNRLYWYRQTLGQGPEFLTYFQNEAQLEKSRLLSDRFSAERPKGSFSTLEIQRTEQGDSAMYLCASSPRTGGYDQPQHFGDGTRLSIL.

Only a few counts were recorded for this clonotype. V usage is TRBV11-2 and J usage is TRBJ1-6; D not certain. The CDR3 extends over 18 amino acids. Trimming took off 3 bases at V and 0 bases at J, with 15 bases between the two ends. Germline-derived CDR1 and CDR2 are SGHAT and FQNNGV. The CDR3 is CASSFPPRPFSYNSPLHF. CDR3 nucleotides: TGTGCCAGCAGCTTTCCCCCCCGGCCGTTCTCCTATAATTCACCCCTCCACTTT.

The sample holds a few counts of this clonotype. J is TRBJ1-4 and V is TRBV6-1; D possibly corresponds to TRBD1 (6 bases). CDR1 is MNHNS, CDR2 SASEGT, per germline. The CDR3 contains 15 residues. The germline V and J ends were trimmed by 8 bases and 0 bases, with 13 bases remaining between them. CDR3 nucleotide sequence: TGTGCCAGCCGTCTCGGACAGACAACTAATGAAAAACTGTTTTTT. It codes for CASRLGQTTNEKLFF.

This clonotype was picked up many times. The V call is TRBV11-2, the J call TRBJ2-1; 10 bases are a match to TRBD2. The germline CDR1 and CDR2 sequences are SGHAT and FQNNGV. This CDR3 has 19 residues. J was trimmed by 9 bases and V by 0 bases; bases with no gene match: 17. CDR3 protein: CASSLEGPLETSGLGEQFF. DNA of the CDR3: TGTGCCAGCAGCTTAGAGGGCCCTCTCGAGACTAGCGGGTTGGGTGAGCAGTTCTTC.

This sequence joins TRBV5-4 and TRBJ2-7; 7 nucleotides line up with TRBD1. The CDR3 has 15 amino acids. J was trimmed by 4 bases and V by 0 bases; bases with no gene match: 7. Germline values: CDR1 SGHNT, CDR2 YYREEE (reference sequence). The CDR3 DNA sequence: TGTGCCAGCAGCTTGGGCCAGGGGGTACGGTACGAGCAGTACTTC. Protein: CASSLGQGVRYEQYF.

This clonotype was picked up a small number of times. The CDR3 spells CASSRTENNSPLHF. CDR3 DNA sequence: TGCGCCAGCAGTCGGACAGAGAATAATTCACCCCTCCACTTT. This chain links TRBV5-1 with TRBJ1-6, with a possible D match to TRBD1 (6 bases). This CDR3 has 14 residues. V shed 5 bases and J shed 5 bases, with 11 bases lying between them. Germline V gene data show CDR1 as SGHRS and CDR2 as YFSETQ.

This clonotype was observed many times. The gene calls are TRBV12-3 or TRBV12-4 and TRBJ1-1; unclear D gene. There are 15 residues in the CDR3. With 3 bases removed from V and 2 bases from J, the gap between germline ends came to 13 bases. The CDR3 is CASSFVLRGNTEAFF. CDR3 bases: TGTGCCAGCAGTTTCGTGCTCCGGGGTAACACTGAAGCTTTCTTT.